The 10 T cell receptor beta chains presented below share a single source sample, sequenced in a study of Ad26.COV2.S vaccination and SARS-CoV-2 variants. Treatment described: roughly 20 received Ad26.COV2.S at low or high dose, single or two shots; about 5 received placebo; per-sample allocation not given. Collection of the samples took place on day 63 after the first injection of vaccine or placebo. The method was immunoSEQ multiplex PCR; TCRdb's version includes in-frame clones alone and lacks a portion of them. The sample consists of roughly 240,000 clones, around nine tenths of them appearing once. This material consisted of peripheral blood, taken in a trial of Ad26.COV2.S vaccine versus placebo. All receptors come from a person between 18 and 60 years old who received the Ad26.COV2.S COVID-19 vaccine or a placebo.

CDR3 coding DNA: TGTGCCAGCAGTTACGCGCCGGGGTCCAATGAGCAGTTCTTC. Its translation is CASSYAPGSNEQFF. V usage is TRBV6-5 and J usage is TRBJ2-1; TRBD2 is a possible D gene (5 bases). The CDR3 length is 14 residues. V was clipped by 2 bases and J by 6 bases, with 11 bases between them. CDR1 MNHEY and CDR2 SVGAGI come from the germline V gene.

The genes are TRBV14 and TRBJ1-2, with D uncertain. The V end was cut by 0 bases, the J end by 8 bases, with 16 bases between. CDR3 length equals 15 residues. CDR1 and CDR2 (germline): SGHDN, FVKESK. The CDR3 is CASSQERDLKSGYTF. The CDR3 DNA reads as TGTGCCAGCAGCCAAGAGCGAGACCTCAAGTCCGGCTACACCTTC. Looking up the rest from reference TRBV14 and TRBJ1-2 gives the full variable domain: EAGVTQFPSHSVIEKGQTVTLRCDPISGHDNLYWYRRVMGKEIKFLLHFVKESKQDESGMPNNRFLAERTGGTYSTLKVQPAELEDSGVYFCASSQERDLKSGYTFGSGTRLTVV.

CDR3 sequence reads: CASSPGTSGYTDTQYF. As DNA, the CDR3 is TGTGCCAGCAGTCCTGGGACTAGCGGATACACAGATACGCAGTATTTT. V usage is TRBV27 and J usage is TRBJ2-3; 11 nucleotides agree with TRBD2. CDR1 is MNHEY and CDR2 is SMNVEV in the germline V gene (reference sequence). The CDR3 sequence is 16 residues long. The V gene end was trimmed by 5 bases and the J gene end by 2 bases; junction bases not matched to a gene: 6.

This rearrangement joins TRBV5-1 to TRBJ2-7, with D possibly being TRBD1 (6 bases). The CDR3 length is 14 residues. V gave up 4 bases and J gave up 1 base, with 12 bases separating them. Germline assignment: CDR1 SGHRS and CDR2 YFSETQ. CDR3 DNA: TGCGCCAGCAGCCCCGGACAGAATTCCTACGAGCAGTACTTC. Residues: CASSPGQNSYEQYF.

V and J are TRBV19 and TRBJ2-1; TRBD2 matches at 7 bases. Germline V lookup: CDR1 LNHDA, CDR2 SQIVND (reference sequence). Germline trimming cut 7 bases from V and 7 bases from J; bases unmatched to any gene: 13. This CDR3 contains 15 residues. The CDR3 loop is CASTPFQGSGNEQFF. CDR3 DNA sequence: TGTGCCAGTACCCCCTTTCAAGGTAGCGGGAATGAGCAGTTCTTC.

This clone has just one count. The chain recombines TRBV7-2 with TRBJ2-7, with 8 bases lining up with TRBD1. The CDR3 sequence is 15 residues long. The junction had 7 bases not matched to a gene; V was cut back by 5 bases and J by 1 base. The germline V gene has CDR1 SGHTA and CDR2 FQGNSA. The CDR3 bases are TGTGCCAGCAGCGGACCGACAGGGGCTTCCTACGAGCAGTACTTC. It encodes CASSGPTGASYEQYF. Drawing the rest from reference TRBV7-2 and TRBJ2-7, the complete variable domain is GAGVSQSPSNKVTEKGKDVELRCDPISGHTALYWYRQSLGQGLEFLIYFQGNSAPDKSGLPSDRFSAERTGGSVSTLTIQRTQQEDSAVYLCASSGPTGASYEQYFGPGTRLTVT.

In DNA form, the CDR3 reads TGCGCCAGCAGCTTGTTGGGGGGGAGCTCCTACAATGAGCAGTTCTTC. This sequence encodes CASSLLGGSSYNEQFF. The rearrangement links TRBV5-1 to TRBJ2-1; 7 bases line up with TRBD2. The CDR3 covers 16 residues. Per germline, CDR1 SGHRS and CDR2 YFSETQ. Trimming at V came to 1 base and at J to 0 bases, leaving 4 bases not matched to a gene.

The chain combines TRBV18 with TRBJ2-2; TRBD1 or TRBD2 may be the D gene (5 bases each). There are 15 residues in the CDR3. CDR1 KGHSH and CDR2 LQKENI come from the germline V gene. V was cut by 0 bases and J by 7 bases, with 12 bases left in between. The CDR3 DNA follows: TGTGCCAGCTCACCACCGAGGGGTCAGGACGGGGAGCTGTTTTTT. Its protein is CASSPPRGQDGELFF.

The gene calls are TRBV27 and TRBJ1-3; D gene unclear. The CDR3 loop spans 15 amino acids. V was clipped by 6 bases and J by 2 bases, with 14 bases between them. Germline V gene data show CDR1 as MNHEY and CDR2 as SMNVEV (reference sequence). The chain's CDR3 is CASSPGLLAGNTIYF. In DNA form, the CDR3 reads TGTGCCAGCAGCCCTGGGCTGCTGGCTGGAAACACCATATATTTT.

The chain recombines TRBV7-2 with TRBJ2-1; tentatively, D is TRBD2 (6 bases). This CDR3 has 15 amino acids. V was trimmed by 3 bases and J by 0 bases, leaving 9 bases between them. The germline gives CDR1 SGHTA, CDR2 FQGNSA. This CDR3 is CASSFRGSSYNEQFF. DNA of the CDR3: TGTGCCAGCAGCTTCCGGGGGAGCTCCTACAATGAGCAGTTCTTC.